This T cell receptor (beta chain) came from a study of blood T cell repertoires in COVID-19. Study in general: Whether acute or convalescent, the COVID-19 samples came from the United States, Italy and Spain. The cDNA or gDNA used as material had been derived from T cells, B-cell-depleted T cells, or PBMCs.

Original analysis: Scientists estimated how many nucleated cells there were by amplifying reference gene primers. Repertoires were generated with immunoSEQ multiplex PCR, while TCRdb's copy carries only in-frame clones and drops some. V, J and clone size were drawn from that table, and D and trimming were deduced from the DNA. The repertoire holds roughly 200,000 clones, with about 80% as singletons. The V gene's germline CDR1 is SEHNR and CDR2 FQNEAQ (reference sequence). V trimming: 5 bases; J trimming: 11 bases; junction bases outside the gene matches: 8. The CDR3 loop spans 12 amino acids. The sample consisted of peripheral blood. This sequence was found in a human donor in a cohort sampled during active COVID-19. This rearrangement joins TRBV7-9 to TRBJ1-1; 7 bases are a match to TRBD1. This CDR3 is CASSLGTGEAFF. The CDR3 nucleotides are TGTGCCAGCAGCCTCGGAACAGGGGAGGCTTTCTTT.